These 24 T cell receptor beta chains originate from one sample sequenced in a study of blood T cell repertoires in COVID-19. Only in-frame clones appear in the TCRdb table, and some are missing; sequencing was by immunoSEQ multiplex PCR. This repertoire shows some 330,000 clones, around 87% found once; its top ten account for around 1.9%. Sequencing was carried out using PBMCs or T cells enriched from blood (not recorded which). The receptors originated from a man aged 35-49 years in a cohort exposed to, infected with or recovered from COVID-19 (not recorded which).

The rearrangement joins TRBV3-1 (or the pseudogene TRBV3-2) to TRBJ2-2; 12 nucleotides agree with TRBD2. In germline, CDR1 is LGHDT, CDR2 YNNKEL (reference sequence). J gave up 1 base and V 2 bases, and 2 bases lay outside the gene matches. The CDR3 length is 17 residues. The CDR3 nucleotides are TGTGCCAGCAGCCAAAAGGGACTAGCGGGGAACACCGGGGAGCTGTTTTTT. Translated, it gives CASSQKGLAGNTGELFF.

The V and J genes are TRBV18 and TRBJ2-7; 8 nucleotides align to TRBD1. The germline V gene encodes CDR1 KGHSH and CDR2 LQKENI. The length of the CDR3 is 15 residues. With V trimmed by 4 bases and J by 6 bases, 11 bases remained unmatched. The DNA for the CDR3 is TGTGCCAGCTCACTATTGGACAGGGAAGAGGGCGAGCAGTACTTC. Its translation: CASSLLDREEGEQYF. Filled out from reference TRBV18 and TRBJ2-7, the complete variable domain reads NAGVMQNPRHLVRRRGQEARLRCSPMKGHSHVYWYRQLPEEGLKFMVYLQKENIIDESGMPKERFSAEFPKEGPSILRIQQVVRGDSAAYFCASSLLDREEGEQYFGPGTRLTVT.

This chain connects TRBV7-8 to TRBJ2-2; TRBD2 matches at 12 bases. Germline trimming cut 7 bases from V and 5 bases from J; bases unmatched to any gene: 8. Germline V gene lookup returns CDR1 SGHVS and CDR2 FQNEAQ. The CDR3 runs to 16 residues. CDR3 loop: CASTQFGTSGTGELFF. CDR3 sequence (DNA): TGTGCCAGCACCCAATTCGGGACTAGCGGGACCGGGGAGCTGTTTTTT.

This rearrangement joins TRBV7-9 to TRBJ1-1; 8 bases match TRBD1. From germline, CDR1 is SEHNR and CDR2 FQNEAQ (reference sequence). The CDR3 runs 12 residues. J was trimmed by 11 bases and V by 5 bases; bases with no gene match: 7. The CDR3 is CASSQYQGAAFF. CDR3 bases: TGTGCCAGCAGCCAGTATCAGGGGGCGGCTTTCTTT.

This chain joins TRBV5-1 and TRBJ1-2, with 9 bases aligning to TRBD1. V was clipped by 4 bases and J by 5 bases; unmatched bases: 6. Germline V lookup: CDR1 SGHRS, CDR2 YFSETQ. This CDR3 has 14 residues. The CDR3 nucleotides read TGCGCCAGCAGCCCGGACAGGGGCTATTATGGCTACACCTTC. It yields the protein CASSPDRGYYGYTF.

This clone occurred a few times. The chain uses TRBV4-2 and TRBJ1-5, with D tentatively TRBD1 (5 bases). V lost 4 bases to trimming and J lost 0 bases, with 16 bases between them. The CDR3 has 17 amino acids. Germline assignment: CDR1 LGHNA and CDR2 YNFKEQ. CDR3 amino acids: CASSPHDRTNSNQPQHF. The CDR3 nucleotides are TGTGCCAGCAGCCCACACGACCGGACAAATAGCAATCAGCCCCAGCATTTT.

The chain uses TRBV19 and TRBJ1-2; 8 bases are a match to TRBD1. The CDR3 consists of 14 residues. After removal of 6 bases from V and 6 bases from J, the junction contained 9 bases not matched to a gene. Germline assignment: CDR1 LNHDA and CDR2 SQIVND (reference sequence). CDR3 DNA sequence: TGTGCCAGTAGGACAGGGGAGGCCTGGGATGGCTACACCTTC. Translation: CASRTGEAWDGYTF.

The chain couples TRBV11-2 to TRBJ1-5, with D unresolved. Trimming pared 4 bases from V and 0 bases from J, leaving 10 bases between. The CDR3 is made up of 15 amino acids. Germline V CDR1 and CDR2: SGHAT, FQNNGV. CDR3 bases: TGTGCCAGCAGCTCGACAACCGATAGCAATCAGCCCCAGCATTTT. Encoded protein: CASSSTTDSNQPQHF.

This clone was counted only a few times. The chain joins TRBV28 to TRBJ1-5; D is uncertain. Trimming cost V 3 bases and J 0 bases, with 9 bases left between them. The CDR3 length is 15 residues. Germline assignment: CDR1 MDHEN and CDR2 SYDVKM. DNA of the CDR3: TGTGCCAGCAGTTTGGTGACTCATAGCAATCAGCCCCAGCATTTT. Protein sequence: CASSLVTHSNQPQHF.

The V gene is TRBV7-9, the J gene TRBJ1-6; TRBD1 agrees at 9 bases. The CDR3 totals 14 residues. Germline assignment: CDR1 SEHNR and CDR2 FQNEAQ (reference sequence). Unmatched junction bases numbered 4, after V lost 8 bases and J lost 5 bases. CDR3 amino acids: CASDRGFNNSPLHF. The CDR3 DNA reads as TGTGCCAGCGACAGGGGGTTCAATAATTCACCCCTCCACTTT.

The chain has TRBV19 and TRBJ2-1; D is possibly TRBD2 (6 bases). CDR1 and CDR2 (germline): LNHDA, SQIVND (reference sequence). Trimming pared 6 bases from V and 5 bases from J, leaving 8 bases between. This CDR3 has 12 amino acids. CDR3 nucleotides: TGTGCCAGTAGAAGGAGGGACAATGAGCAGTTCTTC. Protein sequence: CASRRRDNEQFF.

The rearrangement uses TRBV2 and TRBJ1-5, with D uncertain. The germline gives CDR1 SNHLY, CDR2 FYNNEI. Trimming shortened V by 8 bases and J by 0 bases, and 8 bases separated the two germline ends. This CDR3 comprises 13 residues. The CDR3 region has the DNA TGTGCCAGCCGTGCGGGTAGCAATCAGCCCCAGCATTTT. Translation: CASRAGSNQPQHF.

The rearrangement uses TRBV7-3 and TRBJ1-3, with no clear D. Germline CDR1 SGHTA, CDR2 FQGTGA. Trimming cost V 5 bases and J 2 bases, with 16 bases left between them. CDR3 length: 16 amino acids. The CDR3 region is CASSPTGYGPGNTIYF. For the CDR3, the DNA is TGTGCCAGCAGCCCAACCGGTTACGGTCCTGGAAACACCATATATTTT.

The chain employs TRBV27 and TRBJ2-3, with D possibly matching TRBD2 (6 bases). CDR3 length: 14 residues. V lost 3 bases to trimming and J lost 2 bases, with 9 bases between them. Germline V lookup: CDR1 MNHEY, CDR2 SMNVEV (reference sequence). In nucleotides, the CDR3 is TGTGCCAGCAGTTTGACTAGGAACACAGATACGCAGTATTTT. This codes for CASSLTRNTDTQYF.

This clone was seen only a few times. The chain combines TRBV7-6 with TRBJ2-5; D remains unclear. Trimming took off 5 bases at V and 8 bases at J, with 12 bases between the two ends. This CDR3 is 12 amino acids long. Germline CDR1 reads SGHVS; CDR2 reads FNYEAQ. CDR3 DNA sequence: TGTGCCAGCAGCCCTCAGGAAGGAACCCAGTACTTC. This codes for CASSPQEGTQYF.

This clone was seen just once. This chain joins TRBV6-4 and TRBJ1-1; possibly TRBD1 for D (6 bases). The ends were cut back, 3 bases at V and 1 base at J, with 6 bases in the middle. Germline V gene lookup returns CDR1 MRHNA and CDR2 SNTAGT. The CDR3 runs 13 residues. In nucleotides, the CDR3 is TGTGCCAGCAGTGAGGACAGGAACACTGAAGCTTTCTTT. Its protein is CASSEDRNTEAFF.

This clone is termed medium-sized. V usage is TRBV6-4 and J usage is TRBJ1-6; D unresolved. The germline gives CDR1 MRHNA, CDR2 SNTAGT. The germline V and J ends were trimmed by 5 bases and 6 bases, with 11 bases remaining between them. The CDR3 spans 14 residues. The CDR3 region is CASSPGEANSPLHF. Here the CDR3 DNA reads TGTGCCAGCAGTCCCGGGGAGGCTAATTCACCCCTCCACTTT.

The rearrangement uses TRBV15 and TRBJ1-5, with D unclear. This CDR3 contains 14 residues. Per germline, CDR1 LNHNV and CDR2 YYDKDF (reference sequence). V was pared by 0 bases and J by 5 bases, with 8 bases between. The CDR3 region is CATSREGSDQPQHF. As DNA, the CDR3 is TGTGCCACCAGCAGAGAAGGGAGTGATCAGCCCCAGCATTTT.

The gene calls are TRBV11-2 and TRBJ2-4; a possible D gene is TRBD2 (5 bases). Deletions cut 8 bases from V and 0 bases from J, with 8 bases between. The CDR3 spans 13 residues. Germline V gene lookup returns CDR1 SGHAT and CDR2 FQNNGV. The CDR3 here is CASRELAKNIQYF. The CDR3 region has the DNA TGTGCCAGCCGGGAATTAGCCAAAAACATTCAGTACTTC.

This rearrangement joins TRBV3-1 (or the pseudogene TRBV3-2) to TRBJ2-1, with TRBD1 matching over 9 bases. V was pared by 1 base and J by 5 bases, with 9 bases of the junction left unmatched. This CDR3 comprises 17 residues. Germline CDR1 LGHDT, CDR2 YNNKEL (reference sequence). The CDR3 region has the DNA TGTGCCAGCAGCCAAGCGTCTGGACAGGGGTTCAACAATGAGCAGTTCTTC. Amino acid sequence: CASSQASGQGFNNEQFF.

The chain couples TRBV27 to TRBJ2-2, with 14 bases aligning to TRBD2. This CDR3 has 19 residues. The V gene's germline CDR1 is MNHEY and CDR2 SMNVEV (reference sequence). V dropped 5 bases and J dropped 4; count of bases not matched to a gene: 12. The CDR3 DNA follows: TGTGCCAGCAGTATCACCCGACTAGCGGGAGGGCCGGGCACCGGGGAGCTGTTTTTT. Translated, it gives CASSITRLAGGPGTGELFF.

Here the CDR3 DNA reads TGTGCCAGCAGTGAAGCCCGACAGGGGATCGGAAAACTGTTTTTT. As protein: CASSEARQGIGKLFF. The genes are TRBV2 and TRBJ1-4, with 8 bases matching TRBD1. V lost 0 bases, J lost 10 bases, and 7 bases stayed unmatched. The germline CDR1 and CDR2 sequences are SNHLY and FYNNEI. The CDR3 sequence is 15 residues long.

V is TRBV6-5 and J is TRBJ2-3; D ambiguous. Germline-derived CDR1 and CDR2 are MNHEY and SVGAGI. V shed 2 bases and J shed 1 base, with 7 bases lying between them. The CDR3 contains 14 residues. CDR3 residues: CASSYDWRTDTQYF. The DNA for the CDR3 is TGTGCCAGCAGTTACGACTGGCGCACAGATACGCAGTATTTT.

The chain links TRBV5-1 to TRBJ1-2; D uncertain. This CDR3 has 13 residues. Trimming removed 0 bases from V and 10 bases from J, with 13 bases in between. Germline V lookup: CDR1 SGHRS, CDR2 YFSETQ. DNA for the CDR3: TGCGCCAGCAGCTTGGATGTACTCGGGGACTACACCTTC. Its protein is CASSLDVLGDYTF.